Reported below is one T cell receptor beta chain. The data stem from a study of patients and donors after allogeneic stem cell transplantation. One entry per CDR3 protein, called by TCRdb with MiXCR from the RT-PCR reads. The repertoire has about 74,000 distinct CDR3 sequences, more than 25% of them found once; the top ten carry around 27%. This CDR3 contains 15 residues. Trimming pared 6 bases from V and 2 bases from J, leaving 16 bases between. In germline, CDR1 is MNHEY, CDR2 SVGAGI. Sequenced sample: blood, either unsorted or a sorted T cell fraction (not recorded which). V is TRBV6-5 and J is TRBJ1-1; possibly TRBD1 for D (6 bases). This sequence was found in a human donor who was either an allogeneic HSCT recipient or a stem cell or donor lymphocyte infusion donor (not recorded which). It is not recorded whose cells these are; they may come from a transplant donor. In DNA, the CDR3 is TGTGCCAGCAGCTACGTGGGGGCTGGTAACACTGAAGCTTTCTTT. It encodes CASSYVGAGNTEAFF.